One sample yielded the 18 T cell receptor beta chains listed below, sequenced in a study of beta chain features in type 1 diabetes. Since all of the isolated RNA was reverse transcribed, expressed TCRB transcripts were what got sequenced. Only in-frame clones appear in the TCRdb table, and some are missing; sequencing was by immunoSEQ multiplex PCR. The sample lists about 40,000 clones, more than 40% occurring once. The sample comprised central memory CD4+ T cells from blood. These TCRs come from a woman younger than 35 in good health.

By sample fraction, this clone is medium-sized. The CDR3, as DNA: TGTGCCAGCAGTCGGAGGGAACTAGGAGATACGCAGTATTTT. Its protein is CASSRRELGDTQYF. The V and J genes are TRBV2 and TRBJ2-3; a possible D gene is TRBD2 (6 bases). This CDR3 has 14 residues. V was trimmed by 5 bases and J by 5 bases, leaving 14 bases between them. Germline CDR1 SNHLY, CDR2 FYNNEI.

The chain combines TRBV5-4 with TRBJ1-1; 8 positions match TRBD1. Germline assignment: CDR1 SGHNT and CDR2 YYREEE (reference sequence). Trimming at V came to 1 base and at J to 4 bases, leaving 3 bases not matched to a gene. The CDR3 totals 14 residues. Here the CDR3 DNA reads TGTGCCAGCAGCTTGATAACAGGGGGCACTGAAGCTTTCTTT. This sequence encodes CASSLITGGTEAFF.

CDR3 coding DNA: TGTGCCAGCAGGCCACGACAGGTCCTAAACACAGATACGCAGTATTTT. Protein product: CASRPRQVLNTDTQYF. J is TRBJ2-3 and V is TRBV5-6; D perhaps matches TRBD1 (6 bases). Germline-derived CDR1 and CDR2 are SGHDT and YYEEEE. The CDR3 loop spans 16 amino acids. With 5 bases removed from V and 2 bases from J, the gap between germline ends came to 18 bases.

Here the CDR3 DNA reads TGTGCCAGCAGATCCCCCGGGACAGGGCTGCAGTACTTC. It is translated as CASRSPGTGLQYF. This chain uses TRBV28 with TRBJ2-7; 9 nucleotides line up with TRBD1. This CDR3 region has 13 residues. Germline V CDR1 and CDR2: MDHEN, SYDVKM. Trimming cost V 6 bases and J 9 bases; bases outside gene matches: 9. Drawing the rest from reference TRBV28 and TRBJ2-7, the complete variable domain is DVKVTQSSRYLVKRTGEKVFLECVQDMDHENMFWYRQDPGLGLRLIYFSYDVKMKEKGDIPEGYSVSREKKERFSLILESASTNQTSMYLCASRSPGTGLQYFGPGTRLTVT.

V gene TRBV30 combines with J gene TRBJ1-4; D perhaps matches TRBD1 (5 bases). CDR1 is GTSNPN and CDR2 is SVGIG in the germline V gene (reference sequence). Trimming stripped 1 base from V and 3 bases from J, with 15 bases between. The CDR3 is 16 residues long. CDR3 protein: CAWSGPNGGSNEKLFF. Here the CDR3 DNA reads TGTGCCTGGAGTGGACCAAACGGGGGGTCTAATGAAAAACTGTTTTTT.

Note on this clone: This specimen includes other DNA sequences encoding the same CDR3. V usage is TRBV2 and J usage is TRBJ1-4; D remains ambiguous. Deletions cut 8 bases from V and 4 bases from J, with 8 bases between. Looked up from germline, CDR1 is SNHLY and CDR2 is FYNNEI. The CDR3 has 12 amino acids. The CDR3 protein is CASRRVNEKLFF. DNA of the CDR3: TGTGCCAGCCGGAGGGTTAATGAAAAACTGTTTTTT.

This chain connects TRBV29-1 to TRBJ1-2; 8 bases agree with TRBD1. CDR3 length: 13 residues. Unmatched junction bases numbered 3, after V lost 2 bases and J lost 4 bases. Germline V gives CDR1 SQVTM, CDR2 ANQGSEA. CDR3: CSVEPDRGYGYTF. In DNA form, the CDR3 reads TGCAGCGTTGAACCCGACAGGGGCTATGGCTACACCTTC.

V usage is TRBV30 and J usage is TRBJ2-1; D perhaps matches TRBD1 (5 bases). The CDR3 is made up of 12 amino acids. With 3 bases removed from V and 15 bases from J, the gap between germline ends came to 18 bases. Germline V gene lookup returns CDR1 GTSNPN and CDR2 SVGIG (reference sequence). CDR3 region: CAWRTSGTGTFF. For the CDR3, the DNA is TGTGCCTGGAGGACCTCTGGTACAGGAACGTTCTTC.

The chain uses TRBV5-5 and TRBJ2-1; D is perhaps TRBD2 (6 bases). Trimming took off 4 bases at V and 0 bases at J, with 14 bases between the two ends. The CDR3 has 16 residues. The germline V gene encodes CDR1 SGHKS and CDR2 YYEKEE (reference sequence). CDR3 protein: CASSRDSRSSYNEQFF. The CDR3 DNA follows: TGTGCCAGCAGCCGGGACTCCCGGAGCTCCTACAATGAGCAGTTCTTC. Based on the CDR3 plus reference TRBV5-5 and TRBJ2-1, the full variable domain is DAGVTQSPTHLIKTRGQQVTLRCSPISGHKSVSWYQQVLGQGPQFIFQYYEKEERGRGNFPDRFSARQFPNYSSELNVNALLLGDSALYLCASSRDSRSSYNEQFFGPGTRLTVL.

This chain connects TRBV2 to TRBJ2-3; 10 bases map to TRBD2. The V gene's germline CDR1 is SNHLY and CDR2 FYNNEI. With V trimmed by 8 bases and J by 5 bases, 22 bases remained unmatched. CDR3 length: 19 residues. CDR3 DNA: TGTGCCAGCCTCGCCCCCGGGGGATTAGCGGGGGGAAACCAAGATACGCAGTATTTT. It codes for CASLAPGGLAGGNQDTQYF.

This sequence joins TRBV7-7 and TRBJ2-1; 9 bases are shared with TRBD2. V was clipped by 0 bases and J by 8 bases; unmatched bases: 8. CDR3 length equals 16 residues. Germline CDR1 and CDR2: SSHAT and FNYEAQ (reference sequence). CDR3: CASSLAASGTGDEQFF. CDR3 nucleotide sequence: TGTGCCAGCAGCTTAGCTGCTAGCGGGACCGGGGATGAGCAGTTCTTC.

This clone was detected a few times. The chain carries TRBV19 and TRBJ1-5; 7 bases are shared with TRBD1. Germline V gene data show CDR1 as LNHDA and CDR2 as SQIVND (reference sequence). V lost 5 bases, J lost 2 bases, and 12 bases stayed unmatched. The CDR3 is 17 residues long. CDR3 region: CASSWGPDRIGNQPQHF. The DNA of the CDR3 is TGTGCCAGTAGTTGGGGCCCGGACAGGATAGGCAATCAGCCCCAGCATTTT. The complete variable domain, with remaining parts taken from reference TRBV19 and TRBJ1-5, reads DGGITQSPKYLFRKEGQNVTLSCEQNLNHDAMYWYRQDPGQGLRLIYYSQIVNDFQKGDIAEGYSVSREKKESFPLTVTSAQKNPTAFYLCASSWGPDRIGNQPQHFGDGTRLSIL.

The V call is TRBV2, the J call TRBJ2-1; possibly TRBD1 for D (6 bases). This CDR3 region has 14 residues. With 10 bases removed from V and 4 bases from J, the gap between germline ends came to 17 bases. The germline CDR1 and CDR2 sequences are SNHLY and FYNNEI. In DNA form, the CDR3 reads TGTGCCAACCTGGGACAAGACTTATACAATGAGCAGTTCTTC. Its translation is CANLGQDLYNEQFF.

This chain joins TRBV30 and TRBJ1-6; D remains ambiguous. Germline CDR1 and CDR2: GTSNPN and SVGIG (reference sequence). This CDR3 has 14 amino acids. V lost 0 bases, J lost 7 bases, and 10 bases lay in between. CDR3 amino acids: CAWSVLVGNSPLHF. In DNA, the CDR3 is TGTGCCTGGAGTGTTCTGGTCGGGAATTCACCCCTCCACTTT. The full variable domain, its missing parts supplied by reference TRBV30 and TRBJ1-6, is SQTIHQWPATLVQPVGSPLSLECTVEGTSNPNLYWYRQAAGRGLQLLFYSVGIGQISSEVPQNLSASRPQDRQFILSSKKLLLSDSGFYLCAWSVLVGNSPLHFGNGTRLTVT.

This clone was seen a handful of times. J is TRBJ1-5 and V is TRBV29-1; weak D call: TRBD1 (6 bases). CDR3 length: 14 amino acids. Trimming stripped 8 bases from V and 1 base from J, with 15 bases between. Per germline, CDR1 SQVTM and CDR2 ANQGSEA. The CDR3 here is CSPCRGHSNQPQHF. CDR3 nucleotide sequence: TGCAGCCCTTGTCGGGGACACAGCAATCAGCCCCAGCATTTT.

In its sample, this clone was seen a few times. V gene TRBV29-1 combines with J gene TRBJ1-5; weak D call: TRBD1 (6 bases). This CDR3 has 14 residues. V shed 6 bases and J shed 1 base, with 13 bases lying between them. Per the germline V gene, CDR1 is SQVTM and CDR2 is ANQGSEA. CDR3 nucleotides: TGCAGCGTCCGGGACACGTGGAGCAATCAGCCCCAGCATTTT. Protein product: CSVRDTWSNQPQHF.

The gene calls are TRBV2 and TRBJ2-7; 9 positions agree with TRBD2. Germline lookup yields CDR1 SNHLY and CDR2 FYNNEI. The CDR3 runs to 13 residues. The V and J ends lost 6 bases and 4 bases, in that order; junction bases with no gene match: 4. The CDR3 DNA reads TGTGCCAGCAGGGACGGACTAGCGTACGAGCAGTACTTC. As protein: CASRDGLAYEQYF. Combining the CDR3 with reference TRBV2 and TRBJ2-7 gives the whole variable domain EPEVTQTPSHQVTQMGQEVILRCVPISNHLYFYWYRQILGQKVEFLVSFYNNEISEKSEIFDDQFSVERPDGSNFTLKIRSTKLEDSAMYFCASRDGLAYEQYFGPGTRLTVT.

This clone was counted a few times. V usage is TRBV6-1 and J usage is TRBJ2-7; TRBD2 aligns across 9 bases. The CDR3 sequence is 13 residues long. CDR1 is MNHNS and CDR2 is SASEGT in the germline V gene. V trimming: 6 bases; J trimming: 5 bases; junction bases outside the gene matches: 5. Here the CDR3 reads CASRLAGEDEQYF. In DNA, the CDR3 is TGTGCCAGCAGATTAGCGGGAGAGGACGAGCAGTACTTC.